The 25 T cell receptor beta chains given below trace back to one sample, sequenced in a study of blood T cells in healthy people across ages. Then a second PCR, running about 6 to 12 cycles, was carried out with a sample-barcoded 5' primer and a J-beta primer mix. TCRdb fed the 5' RACE reads into MiXCR, producing one record per CDR3 protein. The sample contains about 640,000 distinct CDR3 sequences, roughly 31% of which appear only once. The specimen was blood. The receptors derive from a woman aged 80 or over in good health.

There are a few counts of this clonotype. The chain recombines TRBV27 with TRBJ2-1; 12 bases align to TRBD2. The CDR3 is made up of 15 amino acids. The J segment lost 5 bases and the V segment lost 6 bases, leaving 5 bases of the junction unmatched. The germline gives CDR1 MNHEY, CDR2 SMNVEV (reference sequence). CDR3 region: CASSPSSGGDNEQFF. CDR3 DNA: TGTGCCAGCAGCCCCTCTAGCGGGGGGGACAATGAGCAGTTCTTC.

There are a few counts of this clonotype. The chain joins TRBV4-1 to TRBJ1-5, with 9 bases lining up with TRBD1. The J segment lost 3 bases and the V segment lost 1 base, leaving 7 bases of the junction unmatched. The germline CDR1 and CDR2 sequences are MGHRA and YSYEKL. CDR3 length equals 17 residues. The DNA of the CDR3 is TGCGCCAGCAGCCAAGCCCCGGACAGGGGAGACAATCAGCCCCAGCATTTT. Residues: CASSQAPDRGDNQPQHF.

The chain combines TRBV19 with TRBJ2-1; 10 positions agree with TRBD1. Trimming removed 3 bases from V and 4 bases from J; junction bases left unmatched: 3. This CDR3 spans 15 amino acids. Germline values: CDR1 LNHDA, CDR2 SQIVND (reference sequence). The CDR3 sequence: CASSIGQGGYNEQFF. The CDR3 region has the DNA TGTGCCAGTAGTATCGGACAGGGGGGATACAATGAGCAGTTCTTC.

Here the CDR3 DNA reads TGTGCCAGCAGCTCCGGGACCAAGTCTCGAGAGACCCAGTACTTC. Translation gives CASSSGTKSRETQYF. The rearrangement links TRBV5-4 to TRBJ2-5; D may be TRBD1 or TRBD2 (5 bases each). CDR1 SGHNT and CDR2 YYREEE come from the germline V gene (reference sequence). V was cut by 3 bases and J by 4 bases, with 16 bases left in between. The CDR3 totals 15 residues.

The CDR3 DNA sequence: TGTGCCATCAGTGGGGGGAGGGTTATGCCTGAAGCTTTCTTT. Protein sequence: CAISGGRVMPEAFF. The genes are TRBV10-3 and TRBJ1-1; maybe TRBD1 (5 bases). The V gene lost 4 bases and the J gene lost 6 bases, with 15 bases spanning the gap. Per the germline V gene, CDR1 is ENHRY and CDR2 is SYGVKD. The CDR3 is 14 residues long.

This clonotype has ten or more counts. The chain combines TRBV24-1 with TRBJ2-3; D is unresolved. Germline CDR1 and CDR2: KGHDR and SFDVKD. Trimming removed 5 bases from V and 3 bases from J, with 8 bases in between. The CDR3 is made up of 13 amino acids. CDR3 sequence: CATSGSGTDTQYF. The CDR3 DNA reads TGTGCCACCAGTGGATCAGGTACAGATACGCAGTATTTT.

In this sample, this clonotype turned up many times. CDR3 residues: CASSFQGQDSPLHF. The CDR3 DNA reads as TGTGCCAGCAGCTTCCAGGGGCAGGATTCACCCCTCCACTTT. V and J are TRBV7-9 and TRBJ1-6; D is perhaps TRBD1 (6 bases). V was shortened by 3 bases and J by 8 bases, with 11 bases between the two germline ends. Germline CDR1 reads SEHNR; CDR2 reads FQNEAQ (reference sequence). The CDR3 runs 14 residues.

Points on this clonotype: With a much larger clone just one base away, this may be a read error. CDR3 DNA sequence: TGCAGTGTAAAGGACTTGCCTATAGCCAAAAACATTCAGTACTTC. Translating it yields CSVKDLPIAKNIQYF. The chain uses TRBV20-1 and TRBJ2-4, with TRBD2 as a possible D gene (5 bases). Per the germline V gene, CDR1 is DFQATT and CDR2 is SNEGSKA (reference sequence). This CDR3 contains 15 residues. With 7 bases removed from V and 0 bases from J, the gap between germline ends came to 16 bases.

This clonotype came up a few times. This chain links TRBV2 with TRBJ2-1; D gene unclear. The CDR3 loop spans 14 amino acids. Germline assignment: CDR1 SNHLY and CDR2 FYNNEI. Trimming took 4 bases from V and 7 from J, leaving 14 bases between them. The CDR3 DNA follows: TGTGCCAGCAGTGTCCCGGATCCCGGGAATGAGCAGTTCTTC. Translating it yields CASSVPDPGNEQFF.

The CDR3 nucleotides are TGTGCCCGGACAGCCCGGGAGACCCAGTACTTC. It is translated as CARTARETQYF. The chain is built from TRBV30 and TRBJ2-5; D possibly corresponds to TRBD1 (6 bases). With 8 bases removed from V and 5 bases from J, the gap between germline ends came to 12 bases. The germline CDR1 and CDR2 sequences are GTSNPN and SVGIG (reference sequence). The CDR3 loop spans 11 amino acids. Together with reference TRBV30 and TRBJ2-5, the CDR3 gives the full variable domain: SQTIHQWPATLVQPVGSPLSLECTVEGTSNPNLYWYRQAAGRGLQLLFYSVGIGQISSEVPQNLSASRPQDRQFILSSKKLLLSDSGFYLCARTARETQYFGPGTRLLVL.

V gene TRBV4-2 combines with J gene TRBJ2-7, with TRBD1 as a possible D gene (6 bases). The end of the DNA fits TRBJ2-5 better, so the J call may be wrong. CDR3 size: 14 residues. Germline CDR1 LGHNA, CDR2 YNFKEQ. The CDR3 bases are TGTGCCAGCAGCCAAGGGACAGAAGGACAGACCCAGTACTTC. It codes for CASSQGTEGQTQYF.

This clonotype appeared a few times. The chain is built from TRBV7-2 and TRBJ1-5; D perhaps matches TRBD1 (6 bases). The CDR3 is 14 residues long. Germline V gene lookup returns CDR1 SGHTA and CDR2 FQGNSA. V shed 7 bases and J shed 7 bases, with 17 bases lying between them. This CDR3 reads CASTKGGFRQPQHF. In nucleotides, the CDR3 is TGTGCCAGCACCAAAGGGGGTTTTCGGCAGCCCCAGCATTTT.

For this clonotype: This could be a read error, since a much larger clone is one nucleotide away. In DNA, the CDR3 is TGTACCAGCAGCCCTCACGAGGTTTCGGATACGCAGTATTTT. This codes for CTSSPHEVSDTQYF. This chain links TRBV7-6 with TRBJ2-3; no clear D. Germline values: CDR1 SGHVS, CDR2 FNYEAQ. CDR3 length: 14 amino acids.

In its sample, this clonotype was seen many times. Its ends do not fully match the called genes, so a read error is possible. The chain joins TRBV5-1 to TRBJ1-1; D ambiguous. This CDR3 region has 13 residues. Germline-derived CDR1 and CDR2 are SGHRS and YFSETQ. CDR3 sequence (DNA): TGTGCCAGCAGTTTGGGTGGTATCACTGAAGCTTTCTTT. This codes for CASSLGGITEAFF.

Many counts were recorded for this clonotype. J is TRBJ2-7 and V is TRBV7-3; D perhaps matches TRBD1 (6 bases). The CDR3 is 14 residues long. The V and J ends lost 3 bases and 2 bases respectively, with 11 bases between them. The germline CDR1 and CDR2 sequences are SGHTA and FQGTGA. The CDR3 loop reads CASSFWQGTYEQYF. The DNA of the CDR3 is TGTGCCAGCAGCTTCTGGCAGGGGACCTACGAGCAGTACTTC.

This clonotype was observed a handful of times. A much larger clone differs from this one at a single base, so this may be a read error. The chain couples TRBV20-1 to TRBJ2-1; D possibly corresponds to TRBD1 (6 bases). The CDR3 contains 14 residues. Germline V gene sequence: CDR1 DFQATT, CDR2 SNEGSKA (reference sequence). The V end was cut by 2 bases, the J end by 7 bases, with 15 bases between. This CDR3 reads CSARTGSSRNEQFF. Written as DNA, the CDR3 is TGCAGTGCTAGAACAGGGAGTTCAAGGAATGAGCAGTTCTTC.

About this clonotype: This could be a read error, since a much larger clone is one nucleotide away. This chain links TRBV9 with TRBJ2-3; D unresolved. The CDR3 covers 14 residues. The germline gives CDR1 SGDLS, CDR2 YYNGEE. CDR3 protein: CASSVDPGLDTRYF. As DNA, the CDR3 is TGTGCCAGCAGCGTAGACCCGGGTTTAGATACGCGGTATTTT. Full variable domain (remainder filled in from reference TRBV9 and TRBJ2-3): DSGVTQTPKHLITATGQRVTLRCSPRSGDLSVYWYQQSLDQGLQFLIQYYNGEERAKGNILERFSAQQFPDLHSELNLSSLELGDSALYFCASSVDPGLDTRYFGPGTRLTVL.

V is TRBV6-1 and J is TRBJ2-7; D perhaps matches TRBD2 (6 bases). Trimming left V 1 base short and J 7 bases short, with 14 bases between. This CDR3 has 14 amino acids. Germline CDR1 reads MNHNS; CDR2 reads SASEGT. Here the CDR3 reads CASSEGLESSEQYF. Here the CDR3 DNA reads TGTGCCAGCAGTGAAGGACTAGAATCGTCTGAGCAGTACTTC.

About this clonotype itself: Just one base apart from a much larger clone, this may be a read error. The chain is built from TRBV7-2 and TRBJ2-1, with a weak D call TRBD1 (6 bases). Trimming took off 5 bases at V and 15 bases at J, with 17 bases between the two ends. The CDR3 contains 12 residues. Germline V gene sequence: CDR1 SGHTA, CDR2 FQGNSA. The chain's CDR3 is CASSPVGGQRFF. The CDR3 DNA is TGTGCCAGCAGCCCAGTTGGAGGACAGCGGTTCTTC. Using reference TRBV7-2 and TRBJ2-1 for the parts outside the CDR3, the full variable domain is GAGVSQSPSNKVTEKGKDVELRCDPISGHTALYWYRQSLGQGLEFLIYFQGNSAPDKSGLPSDRFSAERTGGSVSTLTIQRTQQEDSAVYLCASSPVGGQRFFGPGTRLTVL.

V usage is TRBV4-1 and J usage is TRBJ2-1; the D is unclear. Germline V gives CDR1 MGHRA, CDR2 YSYEKL. The CDR3 sequence is 12 residues long. V was pared by 3 bases and J by 5 bases, with 5 bases between. CDR3 nucleotide sequence: TGCGCCAGCAGCCAGGCAAACAATGAGCAGTTCTTC. This encodes CASSQANNEQFF.

Regarding this clonotype: Since a much larger clone is just one base distant, this may be a read error. The chain recombines TRBV20-1 with TRBJ1-4; no firm D call. The CDR3 length is 14 residues. CDR1 is DFQATT and CDR2 is SNEGSKA in the germline V gene (reference sequence). The DNA for the CDR3 is TGCAGTGCTAGACGGCTGTCGTATAATGAAAAACGGTTTTTT. The encoded protein is CSARRLSYNEKRFF.

The sample holds many counts of this clonotype. The chain combines TRBV6-2 or TRBV6-3 with TRBJ2-3; 8 positions match TRBD1. In germline, CDR1 is MNHEY, CDR2 SVGEGT. J lost 5 bases, V lost 6 bases, and 10 bases had no gene match. This CDR3 comprises 15 residues. The CDR3 sequence is CASSPSRGPIDTQYF. Here the CDR3 DNA reads TGTGCCAGCAGCCCGTCCAGGGGGCCTATAGATACGCAGTATTTT.

The chain joins TRBV2 to TRBJ1-2, with D possibly TRBD1 on 6 matching bases. The CDR3 runs 13 residues. Germline loops: CDR1 SNHLY, CDR2 FYNNEI. V was cut by 6 bases and J by 7 bases, with 15 bases left in between. The chain's CDR3 is CASRTSGGRGYTF. The CDR3 DNA is TGTGCCAGCAGAACTTCGGGGGGCCGTGGCTACACCTTC.

This clonotype was counted many times. This chain connects TRBV7-8 to TRBJ2-1; tentatively, D is TRBD2 (6 bases). This CDR3 has 16 amino acids. The V and J ends lost 1 base and 4 bases respectively, with 14 bases between them. Germline values: CDR1 SGHVS, CDR2 FQNEAQ. In nucleotides, the CDR3 is TGTGCCAGCAGCTTAGTGTGGAGGGCTCTTTACAATGAGCAGTTCTTC. This gives the protein CASSLVWRALYNEQFF.

This clonotype was seen at least ten times. This chain joins TRBV2 and TRBJ2-4, with 7 bases identical to TRBD2. The CDR3 spans 17 residues. Germline CDR1 reads SNHLY; CDR2 reads FYNNEI. J gave up 1 base and V 5 bases, and 11 bases lay outside the gene matches. CDR3 amino acids: CASSLHLGRSAKNIQYF. As DNA, the CDR3 is TGTGCCAGCAGTCTACACCTCGGGAGGAGCGCCAAAAACATTCAGTACTTC.